The sequence of this T cell receptor beta chain was determined in a study of T cell responses to AZD1222 COVID-19 vaccine. Study conclusions and caveats: Researchers report vaccine-associated CD4 TCRs spanning spike, with dominance at 160-218 and 743-854.

The CDR3 sequence is 13 residues long. The V and J ends lost 0 bases and 6 bases, in that order; junction bases with no gene match: 0. Germline V CDR1 and CDR2: SGHRS, YFSETQ. Some clones are missing from TCRdb's copy, which holds only in-frame ones; the method was immunoSEQ multiplex PCR. The profile shows around 180,000 clones, about nine tenths of them singletons. A note on this clone: Its cognate antigen is unknown.

This sample comprised peripheral blood, obtained on day 0 of AZD1222 vaccination. This chain connects TRBV5-1 to TRBJ1-2; TRBD1 matches at 9 bases. This TCR was recovered from an adult in good health. This chain's CDR3 is CASSLDRGHGYTF. In nucleotides, the CDR3 is TGCGCCAGCAGCTTGGACAGGGGGCATGGCTACACCTTC.